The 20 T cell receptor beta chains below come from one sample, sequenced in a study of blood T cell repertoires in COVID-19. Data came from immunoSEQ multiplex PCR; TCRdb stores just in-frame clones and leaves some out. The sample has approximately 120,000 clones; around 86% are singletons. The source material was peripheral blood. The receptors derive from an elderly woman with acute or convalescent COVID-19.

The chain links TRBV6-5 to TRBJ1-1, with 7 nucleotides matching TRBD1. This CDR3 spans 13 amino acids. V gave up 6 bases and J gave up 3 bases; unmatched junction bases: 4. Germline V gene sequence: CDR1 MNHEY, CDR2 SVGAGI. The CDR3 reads CASSWDSYTEAFF. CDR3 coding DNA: TGTGCCAGCAGCTGGGACAGCTACACTGAAGCTTTCTTT.

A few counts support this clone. CDR3 region: CASSLEGGGRGSPLHF. The CDR3 bases are TGTGCCAGCAGCCTTGAGGGAGGGGGACGTGGTTCACCCCTCCACTTT. This rearrangement joins TRBV3-1 (or the pseudogene TRBV3-2) to TRBJ1-6; D possibly corresponds to TRBD1 (6 bases). With 4 bases removed from V and 9 bases from J, the gap between germline ends came to 19 bases. The CDR3 loop spans 16 amino acids. Germline CDR1 and CDR2: LGHDT and YNNKEL (reference sequence).

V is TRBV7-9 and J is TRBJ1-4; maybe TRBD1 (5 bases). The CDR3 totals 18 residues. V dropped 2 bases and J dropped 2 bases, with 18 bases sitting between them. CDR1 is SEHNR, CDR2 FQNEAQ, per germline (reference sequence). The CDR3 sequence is CASSLRQGLLSTNEKLFF. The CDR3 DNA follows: TGTGCCAGCAGCTTACGGCAGGGTCTCCTTTCCACTAATGAAAAACTGTTTTTT.

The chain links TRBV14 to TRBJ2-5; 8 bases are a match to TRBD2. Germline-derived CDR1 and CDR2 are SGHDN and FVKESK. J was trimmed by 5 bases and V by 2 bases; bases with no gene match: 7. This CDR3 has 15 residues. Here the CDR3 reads CASSQLSGGRETQYF. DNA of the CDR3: TGTGCCAGCAGCCAACTCTCGGGGGGGCGTGAGACCCAGTACTTC.

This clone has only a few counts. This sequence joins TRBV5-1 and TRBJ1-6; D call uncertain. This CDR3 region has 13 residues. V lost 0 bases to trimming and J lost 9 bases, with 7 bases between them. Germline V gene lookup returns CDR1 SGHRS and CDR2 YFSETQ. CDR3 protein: CASSLDPVSPLHF. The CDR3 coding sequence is TGCGCCAGCAGCTTGGATCCGGTTTCACCCCTCCACTTT.

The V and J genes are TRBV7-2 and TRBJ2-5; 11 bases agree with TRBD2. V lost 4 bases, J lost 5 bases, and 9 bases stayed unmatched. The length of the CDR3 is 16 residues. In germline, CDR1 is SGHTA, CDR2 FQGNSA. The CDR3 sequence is CASSSSSGGSRETQYF. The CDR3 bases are TGTGCCAGCAGCTCGTCTAGCGGGGGGAGTCGGGAGACCCAGTACTTC. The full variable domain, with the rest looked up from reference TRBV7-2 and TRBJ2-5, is GAGVSQSPSNKVTEKGKDVELRCDPISGHTALYWYRQSLGQGLEFLIYFQGNSAPDKSGLPSDRFSAERTGGSVSTLTIQRTQQEDSAVYLCASSSSSGGSRETQYFGPGTRLLVL.

The DNA of the CDR3 is TGTGCCAGCACTCCGGGACTAGCTGTCCTCAATGAGCAGTTCTTC. This sequence encodes CASTPGLAVLNEQFF. The chain couples TRBV6-5 to TRBJ2-1; TRBD2 aligns across 9 bases. The CDR3 is 15 amino acids. Germline V lookup: CDR1 MNHEY, CDR2 SVGAGI. Germline trimming cut 7 bases from V and 6 bases from J; bases unmatched to any gene: 10.

DNA of the CDR3: TGTGCCAGCAGCTTATCAGTAACAGATACGCAGTATTTT. Translation: CASSLSVTDTQYF. The genes are TRBV7-9 and TRBJ2-3; no reliable D call. There are 13 residues in the CDR3. Germline V lookup: CDR1 SEHNR, CDR2 FQNEAQ (reference sequence). V was shortened by 2 bases and J by 3 bases, with 6 bases between the two germline ends.

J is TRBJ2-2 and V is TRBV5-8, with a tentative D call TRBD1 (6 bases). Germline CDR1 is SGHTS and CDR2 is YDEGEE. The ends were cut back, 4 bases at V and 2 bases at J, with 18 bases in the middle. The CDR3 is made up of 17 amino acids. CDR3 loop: CASSDFGETGNTGELFF. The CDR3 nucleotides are TGTGCCAGCAGCGATTTTGGGGAGACAGGAAACACCGGGGAGCTGTTTTTT.

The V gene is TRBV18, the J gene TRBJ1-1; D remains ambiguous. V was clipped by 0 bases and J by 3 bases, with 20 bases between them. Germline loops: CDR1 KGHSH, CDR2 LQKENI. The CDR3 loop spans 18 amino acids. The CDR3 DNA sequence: TGTGCCAGCTCACCACCCAATCCGCGGCCGGCTGGCGACACTGAAGCTTTCTTT. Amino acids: CASSPPNPRPAGDTEAFF.

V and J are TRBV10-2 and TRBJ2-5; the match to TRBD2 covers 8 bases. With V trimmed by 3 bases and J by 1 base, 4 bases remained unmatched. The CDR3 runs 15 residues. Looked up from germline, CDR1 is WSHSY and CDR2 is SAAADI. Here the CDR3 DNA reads TGCGCCAGCAGTGATGCAGGGACTAGCCAAGAGACCCAGTACTTC. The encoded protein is CASSDAGTSQETQYF.

The CDR3 sequence: CASSPGGTRSYEQYF. DNA for the CDR3: TGTGCCAGCTCACCCGGTGGGACTAGATCCTACGAGCAGTACTTC. This chain connects TRBV18 to TRBJ2-7, with 8 positions matching TRBD2. This CDR3 region has 15 residues. Germline loops: CDR1 KGHSH, CDR2 LQKENI. The V gene end was trimmed by 3 bases and the J gene end by 1 base; junction bases not matched to a gene: 5.

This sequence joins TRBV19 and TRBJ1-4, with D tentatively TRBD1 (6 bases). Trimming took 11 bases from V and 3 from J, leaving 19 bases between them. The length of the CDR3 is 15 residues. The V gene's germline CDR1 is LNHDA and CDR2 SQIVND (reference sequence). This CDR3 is CASPTRDKANEKLFF. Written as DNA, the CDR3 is TGTGCCTCTCCCACTCGGGACAAGGCTAATGAAAAACTGTTTTTT.

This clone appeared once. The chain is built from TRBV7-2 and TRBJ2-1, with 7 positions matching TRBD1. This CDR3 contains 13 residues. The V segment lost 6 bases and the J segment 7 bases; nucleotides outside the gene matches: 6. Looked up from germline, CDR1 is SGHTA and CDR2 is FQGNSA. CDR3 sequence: CASRLTGMNEQFF. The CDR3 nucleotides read TGTGCCAGCAGATTGACAGGGATGAATGAGCAGTTCTTC.

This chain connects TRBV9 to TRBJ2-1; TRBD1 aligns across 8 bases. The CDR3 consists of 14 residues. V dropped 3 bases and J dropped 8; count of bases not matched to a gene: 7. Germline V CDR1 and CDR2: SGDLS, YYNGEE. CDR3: CASSATGEGYEQFF. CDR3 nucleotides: TGTGCCAGCAGCGCGACAGGGGAAGGCTATGAGCAGTTCTTC.

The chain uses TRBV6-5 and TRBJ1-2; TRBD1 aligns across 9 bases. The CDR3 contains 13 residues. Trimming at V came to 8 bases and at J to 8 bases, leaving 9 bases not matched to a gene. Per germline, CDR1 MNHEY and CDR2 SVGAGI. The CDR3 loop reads CASFATGGRGYTF. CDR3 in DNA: TGTGCCAGCTTTGCTACAGGGGGCAGGGGCTACACCTTC.

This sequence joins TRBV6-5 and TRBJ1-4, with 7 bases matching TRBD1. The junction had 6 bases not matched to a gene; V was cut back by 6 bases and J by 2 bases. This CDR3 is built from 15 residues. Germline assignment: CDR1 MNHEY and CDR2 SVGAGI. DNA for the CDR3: TGTGCCAGCAGGGAGGGGGCCGTGACTAATGAAAAACTGTTTTTT. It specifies CASREGAVTNEKLFF.

The DNA of the CDR3 is TGTGCCAGCAGTTCCAAGGCACACGGGACAGGGAGGTTTCAGCCCCAGCATTTT. Translated, it gives CASSSKAHGTGRFQPQHF. The chain uses TRBV27 and TRBJ1-5; TRBD1 agrees at 9 bases. The CDR3 contains 18 residues. V trimming: 4 bases; J trimming: 6 bases; junction bases outside the gene matches: 16. CDR1 MNHEY and CDR2 SMNVEV come from the germline V gene (reference sequence).

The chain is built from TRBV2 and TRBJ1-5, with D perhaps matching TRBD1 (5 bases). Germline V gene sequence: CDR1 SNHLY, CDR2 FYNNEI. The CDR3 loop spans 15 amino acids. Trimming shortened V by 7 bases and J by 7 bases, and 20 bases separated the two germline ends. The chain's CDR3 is CASTPENGGRQPQHF. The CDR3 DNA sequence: TGTGCCAGCACCCCTGAGAATGGGGGGAGGCAGCCCCAGCATTTT.

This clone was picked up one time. The CDR3 sequence is CASSLARTSGETTDTQYF. The CDR3 bases are TGCGCCAGCAGCTTGGCCAGAACCAGCGGGGAGACCACAGATACGCAGTATTTT. The chain has TRBV5-1 and TRBJ2-3; 7 nucleotides align to TRBD2. The CDR3 is 18 amino acids. The V gene end was trimmed by 0 bases and the J gene end by 2 bases; junction bases not matched to a gene: 12. Germline-derived CDR1 and CDR2 are SGHRS and YFSETQ. The whole variable domain, filled in from reference TRBV5-1 and TRBJ2-3, reads KAGVTQTPRYLIKTRGQQVTLSCSPISGHRSVSWYQQTPGQGLQFLFEYFSETQRNKGNFPGRFSGRQFSNSRSEMNVSTLELGDSALYLCASSLARTSGETTDTQYFGPGTRLTVL.